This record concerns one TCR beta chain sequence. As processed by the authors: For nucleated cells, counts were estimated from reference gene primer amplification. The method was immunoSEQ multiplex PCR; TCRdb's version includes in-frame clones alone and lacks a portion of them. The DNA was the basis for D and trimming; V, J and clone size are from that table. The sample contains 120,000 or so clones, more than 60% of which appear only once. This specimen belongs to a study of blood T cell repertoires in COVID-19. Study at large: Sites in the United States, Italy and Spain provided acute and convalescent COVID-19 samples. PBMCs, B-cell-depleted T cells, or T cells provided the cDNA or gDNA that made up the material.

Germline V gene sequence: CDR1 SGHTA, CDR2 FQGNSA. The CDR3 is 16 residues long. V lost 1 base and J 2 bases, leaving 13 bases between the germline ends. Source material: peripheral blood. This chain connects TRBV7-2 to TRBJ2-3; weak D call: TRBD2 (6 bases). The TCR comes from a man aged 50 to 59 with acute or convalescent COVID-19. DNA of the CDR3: TGTGCCAGCAGCTTAGAAACGGGAGCATTCACAGATACGCAGTATTTT. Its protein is CASSLETGAFTDTQYF.